This T cell receptor (beta chain) comes out of a study of lymphopenia after photon versus proton radiotherapy. Whole-study results and caveats: Post-nadir TCR diversity decline inversely tracked overall survival among those who died. Relative stability marked proton patients; photon patients lost diversity and naive cells. Survival link was tested only in deceased patients; proton benefit remains a possibility. Post-nadir diversity loss with photons came from oligoclonal expansion, particularly CD8+ Temra cells.

Measured with immunoSEQ multiplex PCR; TCRdb has only the in-frame clones, and not every one. This table holds about 42,000 clones, over 80% found once. This clone was seen only once. Its specificity is unknown. With 4 bases clipped from V and 4 bases from J, the junction kept 7 bases outside the gene matches. This CDR3 comprises 15 residues. CDR1 LNHDA and CDR2 SQIVND come from the germline V gene (reference sequence). The sequencing used peripheral blood, collected from a patient treated with proton-based radiotherapy. The receptor's source is a woman in her 70s with pancreatic cancer. The chain has TRBV19 and TRBJ2-7, with 10 bases that match TRBD2. The CDR3 DNA is TGTGCCAGTAGTAATCGAGCGGGAGGGACTTACGAGCAGTACTTC. Translation: CASSNRAGGTYEQYF.